This record looks at one T cell receptor (beta chain) sequence and its context. The data were taken from a study of blood T cell repertoires in COVID-19. Study information: Both acute and convalescent COVID-19 samples were obtained from the United States, Italy and Spain.

With V trimmed by 2 bases and J by 4 bases, 9 bases remained unmatched. This CDR3 spans 16 amino acids. Germline lookup yields CDR1 SGHNT and CDR2 YYREEE (reference sequence). Measured with immunoSEQ multiplex PCR; TCRdb has only the in-frame clones, and not every one. The sample records 150,000 to 200,000 clones, approximately 90% being singletons. The sample comprised peripheral blood. The TCR originated in a human donor in a cohort sampled during active COVID-19. The chain has TRBV5-4 and TRBJ2-1; 7 bases fit TRBD2. CDR3 amino acids: CASSFSTAGVYNEQFF. The CDR3 DNA reads as TGTGCCAGCAGCTTCAGTACGGCGGGAGTTTACAATGAGCAGTTCTTC.